This section outlines one TCR beta chain sequence together with its context. Its antigen is still unknown. This sample is part of a study of T cell repertoires in cytomegalovirus infection. Study-wide background: Through public TCR beta signatures, both CMV infection and matching HLA type were indicated.

Findings of the study overall: HLA-C-restricted, CMV-specific TCR beta clonotypes were dominant ex vivo. Cumulative frequency of public TCR beta families picked out carriers of CMV plus the relevant HLA.

V was pared by 6 bases and J by 1 base, with 8 bases of the junction left unmatched. CDR3 size: 17 residues. The germline V gene encodes CDR1 MDHEN and CDR2 SYDVKM. One entry per CDR3 protein, called by TCRdb with MiXCR from the reads. The sample comprises around 530,000 distinct CDR3 sequences, more than 20% of which are singletons, and over 10% rests with the top ten. This chain connects TRBV28 to TRBJ2-3; TRBD2 matches at 12 bases. Sample: PBMCs. The receptor's source is a human donor in good health (CMV status not recorded). Some clones in this sample may be carry-over from other donors' samples. The CDR3 here is CASSSGTSGPRTDTQYF. Here the CDR3 DNA reads TGTGCCAGCAGCTCCGGGACTAGCGGGCCCCGCACAGATACGCAGTATTTT. The whole variable domain, filled in from reference TRBV28 and TRBJ2-3, reads DVKVTQSSRYLVKRTGEKVFLECVQDMDHENMFWYRQDPGLGLRLIYFSYDVKMKEKGDIPEGYSVSREKKERFSLILESASTNQTSMYLCASSSGTSGPRTDTQYFGPGTRLTVL.